Each of the 11 T cell receptor beta chains below was sequenced from the same sample in a study of PD-1 blockade in classical Hodgkin lymphoma. Here immunoSEQ multiplex PCR was the method, and the copy in TCRdb shows in-frame clones only, minus some. The table records 20,000 to 30,000 clones, approximately 69% of them present only once. All trial patients relapsed after autologous stem cell transplantation. The sample in question was peripheral blood mononuclear cells (PBMCs), obtained at baseline. The receptors shown here come from a human donor with classical Hodgkin lymphoma.

The J gene is TRBJ2-4, the V gene TRBV7-8; 7 bases fit TRBD2. V lost 1 base, J lost 0 bases, and 3 bases stayed unmatched. The germline V gene has CDR1 SGHVS and CDR2 FQNEAQ. The CDR3 totals 16 residues. The DNA for the CDR3 is TGTGCCAGCAGCTTAGGGGGGGGACTAGCCAAAAACATTCAGTACTTC. It codes for CASSLGGGLAKNIQYF.

This chain links TRBV6-4 with TRBJ2-7, with 11 bases identical to TRBD2. The ends lost 4 bases at V and 0 bases at J; junction bases unmatched: 5. From germline, CDR1 is MRHNA and CDR2 SNTAGT. The CDR3 consists of 16 residues. The CDR3 is CASSASGGPLSYEQYF. The CDR3, as DNA: TGTGCCAGCAGTGCTAGCGGGGGGCCACTCTCCTACGAGCAGTACTTC.

The rearrangement uses TRBV11-2 and TRBJ2-6; no definite D call. This CDR3 comprises 18 residues. Trimming removed 1 base from V and 0 bases from J, with 13 bases in between. Germline CDR1 reads SGHAT; CDR2 reads FQNNGV. CDR3 amino acids: CASSLVSGKYSGANVLTF. As DNA, the CDR3 is TGTGCCAGCAGCTTAGTTTCCGGCAAGTACTCTGGGGCCAACGTCCTGACTTTC.

V and J are TRBV6-4 and TRBJ1-2; D unresolved. Looked up from germline, CDR1 is MRHNA and CDR2 is SNTAGT. CDR3 length: 12 amino acids. V lost 7 bases and J 3 bases, leaving 9 bases between the germline ends. CDR3 region: CASKQVDYGYTF. The CDR3 region has the DNA TGTGCCAGCAAGCAAGTCGACTATGGCTACACCTTC.

This clone was observed a few times. The chain carries TRBV7-6 and TRBJ2-2; D is possibly TRBD1 or TRBD2 (5 bases each). CDR1 is SGHVS and CDR2 is FNYEAQ in the germline V gene. Trimming removed 5 bases at V and 8 bases at J, with 12 bases between. The CDR3 covers 13 residues. The CDR3 is CASSLGTVGELFF. Written as DNA, the CDR3 is TGTGCCAGCAGCCTAGGGACGGTAGGGGAGCTGTTTTTT.

This rearrangement joins TRBV5-1 to TRBJ1-1; unclear D gene. With 2 bases removed from V and 4 bases from J, the gap between germline ends came to 12 bases. The CDR3 has 14 residues. Germline V gene lookup returns CDR1 SGHRS and CDR2 YFSETQ. This CDR3 reads CASSLRDSSTEAFF. Here the CDR3 DNA reads TGCGCCAGCAGCTTAAGGGATTCGAGCACTGAAGCTTTCTTT.

The genes are TRBV7-9 and TRBJ1-3; 8 nucleotides match TRBD1. The CDR3 contains 17 residues. Germline values: CDR1 SEHNR, CDR2 FQNEAQ (reference sequence). J lost 4 bases, V lost 5 bases, and 13 bases had no gene match. Here the CDR3 reads CASSPPTDRGEGNTIYF. CDR3 DNA sequence: TGTGCCAGCAGCCCACCCACAGACAGGGGCGAAGGAAACACCATATATTTT.

V usage is TRBV5-1 and J usage is TRBJ2-7; TRBD1 matches 8 bases. Looked up from germline, CDR1 is SGHRS and CDR2 is YFSETQ. The CDR3 extends over 14 amino acids. Trimming at V came to 0 bases and at J to 4 bases, leaving 3 bases not matched to a gene. The CDR3 spells CASSLEGQGYEQYF. In DNA form, the CDR3 reads TGCGCCAGCAGCTTGGAAGGACAGGGTTACGAGCAGTACTTC.

This chain links TRBV5-5 with TRBJ1-6, with 7 nucleotides matching TRBD1. The germline V gene encodes CDR1 SGHKS and CDR2 YYEKEE (reference sequence). The V and J ends lost 4 bases and 10 bases, in that order; junction bases with no gene match: 11. The CDR3 runs to 15 residues. CDR3 sequence reads: CASSREGAVGSPLHF. The CDR3 nucleotides are TGTGCCAGCAGCCGCGAGGGGGCGGTCGGGTCACCCCTCCACTTT.

This clone was detected once. The genes are TRBV6-6 and TRBJ2-7; tentatively, D is TRBD2 (5 bases). Germline CDR1 MNHNY, CDR2 SVGAGI (reference sequence). V lost 0 bases to trimming and J lost 7 bases, with 10 bases between them. The CDR3 runs to 13 residues. This CDR3 reads CASSYSYPGEQYF. CDR3 nucleotide sequence: TGTGCCAGCAGTTACTCTTATCCGGGGGAGCAGTACTTC.

The V gene is TRBV4-1, the J gene TRBJ1-1; tentatively, D is TRBD1 (6 bases). V lost 7 bases to trimming and J lost 1 base, with 16 bases between them. The CDR3 spans 15 residues. Germline CDR1 is MGHRA and CDR2 is YSYEKL. The CDR3 bases are TGCGCCAGCACCCAGTCGGGGGGCGGGAACACTGAAGCTTTCTTT. Translated: CASTQSGGGNTEAFF.